This T cell receptor beta chain came from a study of blood T cell repertoires in COVID-19. As for the study in general: Sources were T cells, B-cell-depleted T cells, or PBMCs; the material itself was cDNA or gDNA.

V gave up 4 bases and J gave up 3 bases, with 6 bases separating them. The CDR3 totals 12 residues. Per the original methods: How many nucleated cells were present was estimated from reference gene primer amplification. Clones were sequenced by immunoSEQ multiplex PCR, and TCRdb holds only the in-frame ones, with some missing. V and J calls plus clone size are reproduced from that table; the DNA served to infer D and trimming. The repertoire has more than 90,000 clones, 75% to 90% of them found once; the top ten carry about 1.8%. Sequencing was carried out using peripheral blood. This sequence was found in an older woman with active or convalescent COVID-19. This chain links TRBV12-3 or TRBV12-4 with TRBJ2-5; perhaps TRBD1 as D (6 bases). The DNA for the CDR3 is TGTGCCAGCAGTTGGACAGAAGAGACCCAGTACTTC. Its translation: CASSWTEETQYF.